This T cell receptor beta chain was captured by sequencing in a study of molecular identifiers for immune sequencing clone quantification. Study background: The replicates split RNA from around 18,000 or 91,000 naive CD8 cells five ways and sequenced four.

As concerns this clonotype: The conserved final phenylalanine or tryptophan is absent from the CDR3, which likely points to a read error.

Researchers sorted naive CD8 T cells as cells that were CD8+CD4-CCR7+CD45RA+. CDR3 length: 15 amino acids. The germline V and J ends were trimmed by 2 bases and 1 base, with 8 bases remaining between them. Germline V gene data show CDR1 as SGHVS and CDR2 as FQNEAQ. TCRdb reanalysed the PCR reads using MiXCR and keeps one entry per CDR3 protein. The sample carries 20,000 or so distinct CDR3 sequences, about a fifth recorded once. The V call is TRBV7-8, the J call TRBJ2-2; D is unresolved. Sequenced material: naive CD8+ T cells from blood, with Jurkat cell RNA spiked in. Subset meaning: FACS-sorted CD8+CD4-CCR7+CD45RA+ naive T cells. The TCR originated in a human donor in good health. Some libraries in this study had Jurkat cell RNA spiked in. CDR3 in amino acids: CASSLLIENTGELFL. The CDR3, as DNA: TGTGCCAGCAGCTTACTTATAGAGAACACCGGGGAGCTGTTTCTT.